This TCR beta chain was obtained from a study of OX40 agonist ivuxolimab in advanced cancers. Per the germline V gene, CDR1 is ENHRY and CDR2 is SYGVKD. With 3 bases clipped from V and 7 bases from J, the junction kept 8 bases outside the gene matches. This CDR3 region has 16 residues. A word on this clone: Its antigen is unidentified.

Study-level results: CD8+ T cells showed, on average, more clonal expansion than CD4+ cells.

Method: immunoSEQ multiplex PCR; TCRdb's copy keeps in-frame clones and lacks some. The table includes roughly 66,000 clones, around 83% detected once. The material was CD4+ or CD8+ T cells sorted from blood, obtained in a trial of the OX40 agonist ivuxolimab. V gene TRBV10-3 combines with J gene TRBJ2-7; 14 bases align to TRBD2. The receptor's source is an adult with an advanced solid tumor such as melanoma, head and neck, liver or kidney cancer. CDR3 in amino acids: CAISDPGTSGGNEQYF. In DNA, the CDR3 is TGTGCCATCAGTGACCCGGGGACTAGCGGGGGAAATGAGCAGTACTTC.